These T cell receptor beta chains were read from a single sample in a study of T cell responses to AZD1222 COVID-19 vaccine. Method: immunoSEQ multiplex PCR; TCRdb's copy keeps in-frame clones and lacks some. The sample yields about 130,000 clones, roughly 92% seen once. Specimen: peripheral blood, collected 28 days after the second AZD1222 dose. The receptors were gathered from an adult who received the AZD1222 COVID-19 vaccine. CDR3s include the opening cysteine and the closing phenylalanine or tryptophan. The D gene is left open where the match is weak. Clone size is shown for a subset of rows, as once, few, many or a class of expanded clone.

clone size,V gene,J gene,D gene,CDR3 DNA,CDR3 protein
.,TRBV9,TRBJ1-3,.,TGTGCCAGCAGCGTAGACGGGGCTGGAAACACCATATATTTT,CASSVDGAGNTIYF
.,TRBV9,TRBJ1-6,.,TGTGCCAGCAGCCCCCGGACAGACTATAATTCACCCCTCCACTTT,CASSPRTDYNSPLHF
.,TRBV9,TRBJ1-6,.,TGTGCCAGCAGCTGGGGCGCGGACGGATCACCCCTCCACTTT,CASSWGADGSPLHF
.,TRBV10-1,TRBJ2-4,.,TGCGCCCCGTGCTATCGGGCCAAAAACATTCAGTACTTC,CAPCYRAKNIQYF
.,TRBV11-2,TRBJ2-1,.,TGTGCCAGCAGCTTAAGGGGGGCTCGAGACAATGAGCAGTTCTTC,CASSLRGARDNEQFF
.,TRBV24-1,TRBJ1-2,TRBD1,TGTGCCACCAGGGACAGGGGGAATGGCTACACCTTC,CATRDRGNGYTF
.,TRBV6-5,TRBJ2-5,TRBD1,TGTGCCAGCACAGGGGGCCAAGAGACCCAGTACTTC,CASTGGQETQYF
.,TRBV19,TRBJ2-7,TRBD1,TGTGCCAGTAGTAACTCCGGGACAGCCTACGAGCAGTACTTC,CASSNSGTAYEQYF
once,TRBV5-1,TRBJ1-4,.,TGCGCCAGCAGACAGTCCGACCGGGCTTCAGTGGGTGAAAAACTGTTTTTT,CASRQSDRASVGEKLFF
few,TRBV6-5,TRBJ1-1,.,TGTGCCAGCAGTCCAGGACAGCGGAGTGAAGCTTTCTTT,CASSPGQRSEAFF
.,TRBV20-1,TRBJ1-1,.,TGCAGTGCCAGTGTTAGAAACACTGAAGCTTTCTTT,CSASVRNTEAFF
.,TRBV3-1/TRBV3-2,TRBJ1-2,.,TGTGCCAGCAGCCAGGGCTATGGCTACACCTTC,CASSQGYGYTF
.,TRBV30,TRBJ2-5,.,TGTGCCTGGAAGGGTGCAGAGACCCAGTACTTC,CAWKGAETQYF
.,TRBV6-4,TRBJ1-1,TRBD1,TGTGCCAGCAGTGCTCGGACAGGGGGCACTGAAGCTTTCTTT,CASSARTGGTEAFF
.,TRBV27,TRBJ2-2,.,TGTGCCAGCAGTTGGGGACAAAATCCGAACACCGGGGAGCTGTTTTTT,CASSWGQNPNTGELFF
.,TRBV27,TRBJ1-1,.,TGTGCCAGCTCTAAAGTACCCGAAGAAGCTTTCTTT,CASSKVPEEAFF
.,TRBV29-1,TRBJ1-1,TRBD1,TGCAGCGTTGAAAACAGGGGGGACACTGAAGCTTTCTTT,CSVENRGDTEAFF
few,TRBV6-5,TRBJ2-5,.,TGTGCCAGCAGTTATAAAACGAGGGGGACCCAGTACTTC,CASSYKTRGTQYF
.,TRBV7-3,TRBJ2-1,.,TGTGCCAGCAGCTTATACAACGAAGGGAGTGAGCAGTTCTTC,CASSLYNEGSEQFF
.,TRBV7-9,TRBJ1-4,TRBD1,TGTGCCAGCAGCTCACTAGGGGGACAGGTTAATGAAAAACTGTTTTTT,CASSSLGGQVNEKLFF
.,TRBV14,TRBJ1-1,.,TGTGCCAGCAGCCAAGAAACGCAGGGGACTGAAGCTTTCTTT,CASSQETQGTEAFF
.,TRBV7-2,TRBJ1-5,.,TGTGCCAGCAGCTTAGACAGCAATCAGCCCCAGCATTTT,CASSLDSNQPQHF
.,TRBV19,TRBJ2-4,.,TGTGCCAGTACCCCTGGGGGAGCGGCCAAAAACATTCAGTACTTC,CASTPGGAAKNIQYF
.,TRBV3-1/TRBV3-2,TRBJ2-2,TRBD1,TGTGCCAGCACTCCCGGGACAGGTTCATGGGGGGAGCTGTTTTTT,CASTPGTGSWGELFF
.,TRBV29-1,TRBJ2-3,TRBD1,TGCAGCGTGGACAGGAGCACAGATACGCAGTATTTT,CSVDRSTDTQYF
.,TRBV27,TRBJ1-2,.,TGTGCCAGCAGTATCCGTGAGGACAGCTATGGCTACACCTTC,CASSIREDSYGYTF
.,TRBV6-5,TRBJ2-7,TRBD2,TGTGCCAGCAGTCCTAGCGGGTCGTCCTACGAGCAGTACTTC,CASSPSGSSYEQYF